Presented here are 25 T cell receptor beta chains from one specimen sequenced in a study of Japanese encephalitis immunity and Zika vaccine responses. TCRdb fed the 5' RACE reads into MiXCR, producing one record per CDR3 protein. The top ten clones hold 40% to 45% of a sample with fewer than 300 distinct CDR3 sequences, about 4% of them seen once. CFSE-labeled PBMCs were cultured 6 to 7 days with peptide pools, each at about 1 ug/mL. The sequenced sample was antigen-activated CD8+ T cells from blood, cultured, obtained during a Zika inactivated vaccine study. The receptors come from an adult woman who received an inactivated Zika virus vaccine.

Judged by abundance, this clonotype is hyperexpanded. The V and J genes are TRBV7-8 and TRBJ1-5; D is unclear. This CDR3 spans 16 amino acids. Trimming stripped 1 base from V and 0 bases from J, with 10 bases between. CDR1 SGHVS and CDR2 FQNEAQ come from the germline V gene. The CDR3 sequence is CASSLDTEYSNQPQHF. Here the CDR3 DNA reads TGTGCCAGCAGCTTAGATACGGAGTATAGCAATCAGCCCCAGCATTTT.

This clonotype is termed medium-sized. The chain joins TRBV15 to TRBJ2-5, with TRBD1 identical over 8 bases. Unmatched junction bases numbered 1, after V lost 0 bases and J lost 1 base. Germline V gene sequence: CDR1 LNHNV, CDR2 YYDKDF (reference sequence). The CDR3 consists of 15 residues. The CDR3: CATSRDGTGQETQYF. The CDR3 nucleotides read TGTGCCACCAGCAGAGATGGGACAGGCCAAGAGACCCAGTACTTC. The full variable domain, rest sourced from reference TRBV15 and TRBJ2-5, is DAMVIQNPRYQVTQFGKPVTLSCSQTLNHNVMYWYQQKSSQAPKLLFHYYDKDFNNEADTPDNFQSRRPNTSFCFLDIRSPGLGDTAMYLCATSRDGTGQETQYFGPGTRLLVL.

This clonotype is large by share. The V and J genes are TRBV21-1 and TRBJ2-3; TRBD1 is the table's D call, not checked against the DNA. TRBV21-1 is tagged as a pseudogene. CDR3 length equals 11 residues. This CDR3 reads CASNRGDTQYF. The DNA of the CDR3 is TGTGCCAGCAACAGGGGCGATACGCAGTATTTT.

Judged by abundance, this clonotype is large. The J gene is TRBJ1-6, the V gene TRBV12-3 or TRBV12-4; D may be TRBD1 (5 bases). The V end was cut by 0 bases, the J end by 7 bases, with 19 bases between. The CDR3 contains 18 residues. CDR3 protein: CASSLASSGWNRNSPLHF. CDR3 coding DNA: TGTGCCAGCAGTTTAGCGTCGAGTGGGTGGAACAGGAATTCACCCCTCCACTTT.

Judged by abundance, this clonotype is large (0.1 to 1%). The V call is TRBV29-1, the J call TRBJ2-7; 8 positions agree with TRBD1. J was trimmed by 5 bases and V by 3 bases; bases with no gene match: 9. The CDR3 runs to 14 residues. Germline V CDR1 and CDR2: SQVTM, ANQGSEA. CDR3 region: CSVDPGGAGNEQYF. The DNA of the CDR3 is TGCAGCGTTGACCCAGGGGGCGCGGGAAACGAGCAGTACTTC.

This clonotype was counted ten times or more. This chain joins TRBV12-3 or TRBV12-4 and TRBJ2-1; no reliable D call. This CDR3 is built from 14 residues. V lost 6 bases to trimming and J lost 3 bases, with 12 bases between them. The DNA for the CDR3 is TGTGCCAGCAGCTCAAGAGTTGGCTACAATGAGCAGTTCTTC. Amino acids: CASSSRVGYNEQFF.

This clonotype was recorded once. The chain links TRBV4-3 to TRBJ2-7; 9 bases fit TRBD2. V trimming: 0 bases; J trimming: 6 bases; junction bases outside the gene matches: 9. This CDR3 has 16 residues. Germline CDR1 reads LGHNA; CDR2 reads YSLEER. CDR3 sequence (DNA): TGCGCCAGCAGCCAAGAAGGGGTAGCGGGAGTCTCCGAGCAGTACTTC. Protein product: CASSQEGVAGVSEQYF.

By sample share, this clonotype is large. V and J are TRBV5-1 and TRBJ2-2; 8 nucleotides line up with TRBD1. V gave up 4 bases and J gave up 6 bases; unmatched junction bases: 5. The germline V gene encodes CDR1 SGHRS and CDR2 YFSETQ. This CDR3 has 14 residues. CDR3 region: CASSRGQDAGELFF. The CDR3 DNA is TGCGCCAGCAGCCGGGGACAGGATGCCGGGGAGCTGTTTTTT.

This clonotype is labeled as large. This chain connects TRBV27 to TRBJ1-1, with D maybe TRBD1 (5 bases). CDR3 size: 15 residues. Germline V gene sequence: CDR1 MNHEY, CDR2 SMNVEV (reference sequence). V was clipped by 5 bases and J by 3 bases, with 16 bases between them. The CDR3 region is CASSLRHRGDTEAFF. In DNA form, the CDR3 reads TGTGCCAGCAGTCTTCGACACCGGGGGGACACTGAAGCTTTCTTT.

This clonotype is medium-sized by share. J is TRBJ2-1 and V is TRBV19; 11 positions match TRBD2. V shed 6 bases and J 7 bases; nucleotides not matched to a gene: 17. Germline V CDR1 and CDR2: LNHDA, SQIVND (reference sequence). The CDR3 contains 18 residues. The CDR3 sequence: CASSETSGTNVISNEQFF. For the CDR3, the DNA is TGTGCCAGTAGCGAGACTAGCGGGACTAACGTTATAAGTAATGAGCAGTTCTTC. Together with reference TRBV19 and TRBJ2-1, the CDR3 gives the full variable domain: DGGITQSPKYLFRKEGQNVTLSCEQNLNHDAMYWYRQDPGQGLRLIYYSQIVNDFQKGDIAEGYSVSREKKESFPLTVTSAQKNPTAFYLCASSETSGTNVISNEQFFGPGTRLTVL.

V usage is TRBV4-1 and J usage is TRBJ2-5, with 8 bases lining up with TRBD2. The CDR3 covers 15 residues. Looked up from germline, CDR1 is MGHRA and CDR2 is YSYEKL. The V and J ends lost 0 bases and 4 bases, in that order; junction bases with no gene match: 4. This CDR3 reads CASSQETSVRETQYF. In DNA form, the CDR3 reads TGCGCCAGCAGCCAAGAGACTAGCGTGCGAGAGACCCAGTACTTC.

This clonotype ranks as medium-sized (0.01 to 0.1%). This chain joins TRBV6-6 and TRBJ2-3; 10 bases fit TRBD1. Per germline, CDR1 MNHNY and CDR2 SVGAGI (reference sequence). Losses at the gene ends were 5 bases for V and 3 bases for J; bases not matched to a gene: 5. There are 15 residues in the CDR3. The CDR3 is CASSAGTGETDTQYF. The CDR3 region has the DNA TGTGCCAGCAGTGCCGGGACAGGGGAAACAGATACGCAGTATTTT.

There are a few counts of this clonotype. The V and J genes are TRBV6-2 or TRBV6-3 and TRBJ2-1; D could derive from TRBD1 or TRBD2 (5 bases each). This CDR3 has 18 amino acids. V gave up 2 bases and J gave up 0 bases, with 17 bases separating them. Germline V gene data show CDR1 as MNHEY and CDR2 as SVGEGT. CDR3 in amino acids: CASSYPRLAGSSYNEQFF. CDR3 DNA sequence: TGTGCCAGCAGTTACCCCAGGCTAGCAGGGTCCTCCTACAATGAGCAGTTCTTC.

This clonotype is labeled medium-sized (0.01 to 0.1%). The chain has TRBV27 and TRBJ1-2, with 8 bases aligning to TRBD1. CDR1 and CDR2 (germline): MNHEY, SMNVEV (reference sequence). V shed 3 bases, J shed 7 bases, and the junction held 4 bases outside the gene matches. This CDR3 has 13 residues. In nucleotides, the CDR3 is TGTGCCAGCAGTTTCCAGGGGGCGGGTGGCTACACCTTC. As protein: CASSFQGAGGYTF.

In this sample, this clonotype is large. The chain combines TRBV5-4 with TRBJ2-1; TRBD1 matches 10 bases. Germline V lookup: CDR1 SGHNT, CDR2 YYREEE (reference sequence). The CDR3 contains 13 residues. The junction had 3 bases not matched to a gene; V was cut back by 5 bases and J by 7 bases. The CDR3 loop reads CASSLDRGNEQFF. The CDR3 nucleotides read TGTGCCAGCAGTCTGGACAGGGGGAATGAGCAGTTCTTC.

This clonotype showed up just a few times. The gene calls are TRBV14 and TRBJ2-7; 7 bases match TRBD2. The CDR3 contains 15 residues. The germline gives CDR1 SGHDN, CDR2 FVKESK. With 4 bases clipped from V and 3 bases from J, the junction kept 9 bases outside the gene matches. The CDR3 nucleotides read TGTGCCAGCAGCCCACAATGGGGGGGAGACTACGAGCAGTACTTC. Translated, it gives CASSPQWGGDYEQYF.

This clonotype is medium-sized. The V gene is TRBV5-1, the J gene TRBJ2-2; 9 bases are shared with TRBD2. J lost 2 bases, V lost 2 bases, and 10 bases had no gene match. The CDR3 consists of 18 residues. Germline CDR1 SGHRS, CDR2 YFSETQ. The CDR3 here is CASSFSSSGVFNTGELFF. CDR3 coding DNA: TGCGCCAGCAGCTTTTCGTCTAGCGGGGTATTTAACACCGGGGAGCTGTTTTTT.

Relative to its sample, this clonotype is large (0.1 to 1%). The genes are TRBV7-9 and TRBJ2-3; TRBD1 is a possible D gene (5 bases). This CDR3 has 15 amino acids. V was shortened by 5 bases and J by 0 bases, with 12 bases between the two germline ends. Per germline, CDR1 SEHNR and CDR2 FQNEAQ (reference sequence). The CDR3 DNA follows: TGTGCCAGCAGCCCACAGGTTCCTAGCACAGATACGCAGTATTTT. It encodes CASSPQVPSTDTQYF.

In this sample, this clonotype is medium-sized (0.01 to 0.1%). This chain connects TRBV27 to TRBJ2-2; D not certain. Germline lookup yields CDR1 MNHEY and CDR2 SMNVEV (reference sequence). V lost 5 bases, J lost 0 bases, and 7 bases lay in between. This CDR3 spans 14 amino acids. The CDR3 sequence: CASSPLPNTGELFF. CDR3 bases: TGTGCCAGCAGTCCTTTACCGAACACCGGGGAGCTGTTTTTT.

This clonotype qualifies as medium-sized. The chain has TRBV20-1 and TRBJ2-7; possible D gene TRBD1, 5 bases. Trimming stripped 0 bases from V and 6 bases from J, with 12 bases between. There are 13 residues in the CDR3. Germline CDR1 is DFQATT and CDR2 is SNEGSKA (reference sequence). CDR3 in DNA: TGCAGTGCTAGAGATTTGAAGGGGCGCGAGCAGTACTTC. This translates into CSARDLKGREQYF.

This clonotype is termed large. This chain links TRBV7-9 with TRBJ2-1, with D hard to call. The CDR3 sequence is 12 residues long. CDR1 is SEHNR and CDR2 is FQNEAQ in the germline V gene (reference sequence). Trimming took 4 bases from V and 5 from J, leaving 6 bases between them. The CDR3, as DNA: TGTGCCAGCAGCTGGGGTAACAATGAGCAGTTCTTC. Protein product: CASSWGNNEQFF.

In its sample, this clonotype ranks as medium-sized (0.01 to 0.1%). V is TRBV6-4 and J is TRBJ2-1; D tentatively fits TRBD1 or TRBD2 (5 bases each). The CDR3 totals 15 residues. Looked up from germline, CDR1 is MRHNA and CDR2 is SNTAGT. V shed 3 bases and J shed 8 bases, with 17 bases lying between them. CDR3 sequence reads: CASSDRGDGADEQFF. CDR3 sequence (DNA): TGTGCCAGCAGTGATAGGGGTGACGGGGCGGATGAGCAGTTCTTC.

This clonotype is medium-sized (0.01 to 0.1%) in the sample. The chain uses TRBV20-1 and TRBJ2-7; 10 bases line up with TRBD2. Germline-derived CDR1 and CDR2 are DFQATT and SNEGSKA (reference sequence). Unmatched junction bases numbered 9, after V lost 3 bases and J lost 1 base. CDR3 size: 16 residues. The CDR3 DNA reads TGCAGTGCTAGGGAACTAGCGGGATGGATATCCTACGAGCAGTACTTC. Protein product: CSARELAGWISYEQYF.

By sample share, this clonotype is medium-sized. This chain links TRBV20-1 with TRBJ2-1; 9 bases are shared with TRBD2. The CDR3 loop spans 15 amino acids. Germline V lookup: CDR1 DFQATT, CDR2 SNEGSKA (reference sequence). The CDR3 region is CSLRSVAGDYNEQFF. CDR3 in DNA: TGCAGCCTTAGGTCCGTAGCGGGGGATTACAATGAGCAGTTCTTC.

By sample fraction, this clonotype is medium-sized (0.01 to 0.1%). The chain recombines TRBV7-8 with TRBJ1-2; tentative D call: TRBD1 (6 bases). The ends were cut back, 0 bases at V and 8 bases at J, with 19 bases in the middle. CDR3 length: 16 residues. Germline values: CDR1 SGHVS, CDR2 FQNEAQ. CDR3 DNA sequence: TGTGCCAGCAGCTTAGCCCCTGGCCCATTTGGGGGCGGCTACACCTTC. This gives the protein CASSLAPGPFGGGYTF.